A single sample gave rise to the 4 T cell receptor beta chains below, sequenced in a study of blood T cell repertoires in COVID-19. Generated by immunoSEQ multiplex PCR, the TCRdb table keeps only in-frame clones and is missing some. The sample consists of 75,000 to 95,000 clones, about 73% of them appearing once. The sequencing sample was made of peripheral blood. These TCRs come from a man aged 55 to 70 with COVID-19, enrolled during active disease.

This clone was detected only once. V usage is TRBV27 and J usage is TRBJ1-6, with a possible D match to TRBD1 (5 bases). V was pared by 7 bases and J by 0 bases, with 16 bases between. The CDR3 extends over 17 amino acids. Germline V gives CDR1 MNHEY, CDR2 SMNVEV (reference sequence). The CDR3, as DNA: TGTGCCAGCAACCGCGGCGGGACCAGCTCCTATAATTCACCCCTCCACTTT. It yields the protein CASNRGGTSSYNSPLHF.

In this sample, this clone turned up once. This rearrangement joins TRBV4-1 to TRBJ2-7, with TRBD1 matching 11 bases. The trim removed 9 bases at V and 4 bases at J, leaving 8 bases unmatched. From germline, CDR1 is MGHRA and CDR2 YSYEKL. This CDR3 is 14 amino acids long. CDR3 loop: CASARTGGRYEQYF. The CDR3 region has the DNA TGCGCCAGTGCCCGGACAGGGGGCAGATACGAGCAGTACTTC.

The chain links TRBV7-2 to TRBJ2-3; 9 nucleotides agree with TRBD1. V was pared by 9 bases and J by 4 bases, with 8 bases of the junction left unmatched. Germline values: CDR1 SGHTA, CDR2 FQGNSA. This CDR3 spans 14 amino acids. The CDR3: CASLQGQGSDTQYF. In DNA, the CDR3 is TGTGCCAGTCTCCAGGGACAGGGATCAGATACGCAGTATTTT.

The chain employs TRBV19 and TRBJ2-1; the D gene is possibly TRBD2 (5 bases). The CDR3 is 11 amino acids. Germline assignment: CDR1 LNHDA and CDR2 SQIVND (reference sequence). V gave up 9 bases and J gave up 6 bases, with 9 bases separating them. CDR3 nucleotides: TGTGCCAGCCTCCGGGGCAATGAGCAGTTCTTC. Translating gives CASLRGNEQFF.